These T cell receptor beta chains were read from a single sample in a study of T cells in localized non-small cell lung cancer. TCRdb keeps only in-frame clones here, not all; method: immunoSEQ multiplex PCR. Found here are approximately 30,000 clones, 80% to 90% of them singletons; the top ten hold about 3%. Specimen: peripheral blood, collected before any cancer treatment. The receptors originated from a woman aged 18-49 years with stage I lung adenocarcinoma. The CDR3 runs from the conserved cysteine through the conserved F or W. The D gene is left open where the match is weak. Size is stated for part of the rows, as once, few or many counts, or as a class when the clone is expanded.

D gene,V gene,clone size,J gene,CDR3 protein,CDR3 DNA
-,TRBV2,-,TRBJ2-3,CATIPLGSTDTQYF,TGTGCCACCATACCCCTCGGAAGCACAGATACGCAGTATTTT
TRBD1,TRBV9,-,TRBJ1-1,CASSDQDRGNTEAFF,TGTGCCAGCAGCGACCAGGACAGGGGTAACACTGAAGCTTTCTTT
-,TRBV5-6,few,TRBJ2-5,CASSLFAGLQETQYF,TGTGCCAGCAGCTTGTTCGCAGGGCTGCAAGAGACCCAGTACTTC
TRBD1,TRBV4-2,-,TRBJ1-2,CASSQHFGVDRAYNYGYTF,TGTGCCAGCAGCCAACATTTTGGAGTAGACAGGGCCTATAACTATGGCTACACCTTC
TRBD1,TRBV28,-,TRBJ1-3,CASSLLDRSGNTIYF,TGTGCCAGCAGTTTATTGGACAGGAGTGGAAACACCATATATTTT
-,TRBV19,once,TRBJ2-5,CASSIGGFETQYF,TGTGCCAGTAGTATCGGGGGTTTTGAGACCCAGTACTTC
TRBD2,TRBV11-3,-,TRBJ2-1,CASSLDSGRFDEQFF,TGTGCCAGCAGCTTAGATAGCGGGAGATTCGATGAGCAGTTCTTC
-,TRBV7-3,-,TRBJ2-3,CASSLGGGIGNTQYF,TGTGCCAGCAGCTTAGGTGGCGGGATTGGGAATACGCAGTATTTT
-,TRBV11-2,-,TRBJ2-1,CASSLGGISSYNEQFF,TGTGCCAGCAGCTTGGGGGGAATAAGCTCCTACAATGAGCAGTTCTTC
-,TRBV15,-,TRBJ2-7,CATSRAILPSVITYEQYF,TGTGCCACCAGCAGAGCAATTCTTCCCTCAGTAATTACATACGAGCAGTACTTC
TRBD1,TRBV27,-,TRBJ2-7,CASSLNRGPYEQYF,TGTGCCAGCAGTTTGAACAGGGGCCCCTACGAGCAGTACTTC
TRBD2,TRBV19,-,TRBJ2-2,CASSRTSGNTGELFF,TGTGCCAGTAGTAGGACTAGCGGGAATACCGGGGAGCTGTTTTTT
-,TRBV6-5,-,TRBJ2-7,CASRGRSLYEQYF,TGTGCCAGCAGGGGGAGGAGCCTCTACGAGCAGTACTTC
TRBD2,TRBV5-1,-,TRBJ2-1,CASSLLVGGQGNEQFF,TGCGCCAGCAGCTTGCTTGTGGGAGGGCAGGGCAATGAGCAGTTCTTC
-,TRBV5-8,-,TRBJ2-1,CASSLAGPYEQFF,TGTGCCAGCAGCTTGGCCGGGCCGTATGAGCAGTTCTTC
-,TRBV11-3,once,TRBJ1-1,CASSWRGPLNTEAFF,TGTGCCAGCAGCTGGAGGGGCCCCCTGAACACTGAAGCTTTCTTT
-,TRBV6-5,-,TRBJ1-5,CASSPEPGGDQPQHF,TGTGCCAGCAGCCCCGAGCCCGGGGGAGATCAGCCCCAGCATTTT